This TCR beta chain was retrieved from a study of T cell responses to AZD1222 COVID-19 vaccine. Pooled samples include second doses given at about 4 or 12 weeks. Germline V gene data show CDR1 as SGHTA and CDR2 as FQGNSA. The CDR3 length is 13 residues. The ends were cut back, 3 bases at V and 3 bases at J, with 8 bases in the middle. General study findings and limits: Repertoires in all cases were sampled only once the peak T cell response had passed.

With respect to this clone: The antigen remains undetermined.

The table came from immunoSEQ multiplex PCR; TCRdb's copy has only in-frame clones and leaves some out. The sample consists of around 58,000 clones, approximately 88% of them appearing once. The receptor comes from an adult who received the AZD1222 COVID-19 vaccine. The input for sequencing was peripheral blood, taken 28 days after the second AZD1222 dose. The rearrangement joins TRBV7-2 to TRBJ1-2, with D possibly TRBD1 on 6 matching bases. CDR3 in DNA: TGTGCCAGCAGCTTGGCAGGGGACTATGGCTACACCTTC. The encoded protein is CASSLAGDYGYTF.